Below, 19 T cell receptor beta chains from the same sample are listed, as sequenced in a study of blood T cell repertoires in COVID-19. The data were produced by immunoSEQ multiplex PCR, yet TCRdb's version contains in-frame clones alone and is incomplete. The table records about 370,000 clones, roughly 90% of them present only once. The sample comprised PBMCs or T cells enriched from blood (not recorded which). The receptors stem from a woman aged 40 to 50 who had been exposed to COVID-19.

This clone came up once. CDR3 residues: CASSWGGTSGSSAYNEQFF. The CDR3 DNA reads as TGTGCCAGCAGTTGGGGAGGGACTAGCGGGAGTTCGGCCTACAATGAGCAGTTCTTC. The chain uses TRBV6-2 or TRBV6-3 and TRBJ2-1, with 14 positions matching TRBD2. J gave up 2 bases and V 4 bases, and 10 bases lay outside the gene matches. Germline V gene lookup returns CDR1 MNHEY and CDR2 SVGEGT. This CDR3 has 19 residues.

CDR3 protein: CASSIKNTQFF. The CDR3 nucleotides are TGTGCCAGTAGTATTAAGAACACGCAGTTCTTC. The J gene is TRBJ2-1, the V gene TRBV19; D ambiguous. This CDR3 has 11 residues. Trimming removed 3 bases from V and 12 bases from J, with 9 bases in between. CDR1 is LNHDA, CDR2 SQIVND, per germline (reference sequence).

The chain recombines TRBV5-5 with TRBJ2-3; D is ambiguous. The V gene's germline CDR1 is SGHKS and CDR2 YYEKEE (reference sequence). This CDR3 region has 16 residues. The V and J ends lost 4 bases and 6 bases respectively, with 21 bases between them. The CDR3 DNA reads TGTGCCAGCAGCCCAGAGCCCGGCCGCCGGGTGGATACGCAGTATTTT. This translates into CASSPEPGRRVDTQYF.

Only one count was recorded for this clone. The chain employs TRBV19 and TRBJ1-5; possible D gene TRBD1, 6 bases. V was shortened by 7 bases and J by 0 bases, with 16 bases between the two germline ends. The CDR3 spans 16 residues. Germline V gives CDR1 LNHDA, CDR2 SQIVND (reference sequence). The CDR3 protein is CASNADSIYSNQPQHF. The CDR3 DNA sequence: TGTGCCAGTAACGCGGACAGCATCTATAGCAATCAGCCCCAGCATTTT.

This sequence joins TRBV3-1 (or the pseudogene TRBV3-2) and TRBJ1-4, with 11 bases matching TRBD1. Germline V CDR1 and CDR2: LGHDT, YNNKEL (reference sequence). Trimming took 3 bases from V and 7 from J; bases not matched to a gene: 7. CDR3 length: 16 amino acids. The CDR3 sequence: CASSQGFGTGGEKLFF. The CDR3 nucleotides read TGTGCCAGCAGCCAGGGGTTCGGGACAGGGGGTGAAAAACTGTTTTTT.

This chain connects TRBV27 to TRBJ2-3; 9 bases line up with TRBD2. The CDR3 length is 13 residues. The V gene's germline CDR1 is MNHEY and CDR2 SMNVEV (reference sequence). V lost 11 bases, J lost 5 bases, and 8 bases stayed unmatched. This CDR3 reads CAPPGRGGDTQYF. The CDR3, as DNA: TGTGCCCCCCCGGGGCGGGGGGGAGATACGCAGTATTTT.

The chain employs TRBV21-1 and TRBJ1-2; no DNA check was done on the table's D call, TRBD1. TRBV21-1 is labeled a pseudogene. The CDR3 loop spans 15 amino acids. CDR3 bases: TGTGCCAGCACCGAACAGGAAGGCGCTAACTATGGCTACACCTTC. As protein: CASTEQEGANYGYTF.

This rearrangement joins TRBV12-3 or TRBV12-4 to TRBJ2-3; 7 nucleotides align to TRBD1. After removal of 5 bases from V and 6 bases from J, the junction contained 2 bases not matched to a gene. This CDR3 is 12 amino acids long. CDR3 bases: TGTGCCAGCAGTACGACAGGGGATACGCAGTATTTT. Translation gives CASSTTGDTQYF.

The chain combines TRBV19 with TRBJ2-4, with 8 bases lining up with TRBD1. The CDR3 totals 12 residues. Germline values: CDR1 LNHDA, CDR2 SQIVND (reference sequence). V lost 5 bases, J lost 10 bases, and 4 bases stayed unmatched. CDR3 sequence reads: CASSPRQGIQYF. CDR3 bases: TGTGCCAGTAGTCCAAGACAGGGGATTCAGTACTTC.

The chain carries TRBV7-8 and TRBJ2-1, with D unresolved. Trimming left V 2 bases short and J 5 bases short, with 7 bases between. Per germline, CDR1 SGHVS and CDR2 FQNEAQ. This CDR3 has 13 residues. The DNA for the CDR3 is TGTGCCAGCAGCTTAAAGCTAGACAATGAGCAGTTCTTC. The encoded protein is CASSLKLDNEQFF.

This clone has just one count. The rearrangement joins TRBV11-3 to TRBJ2-1; TRBD2 agrees at 10 bases. The germline V gene encodes CDR1 SGHNT and CDR2 YENEEA. With 5 bases clipped from V and 5 bases from J, the junction kept 15 bases outside the gene matches. The CDR3 has 18 residues. The CDR3 DNA is TGTGCCAGCAGCAAACCCAGCGGGAGGGCCCCTATTGACAATGAGCAGTTCTTC. Encoded protein: CASSKPSGRAPIDNEQFF.

The rearrangement joins TRBV9 to TRBJ2-1, with no clear D. CDR3 length: 14 amino acids. The V gene's germline CDR1 is SGDLS and CDR2 YYNGEE. V lost 0 bases and J lost 1, with 5 bases in between. The CDR3: CASSVDISYNEQFF. The CDR3 DNA is TGTGCCAGCAGCGTAGATATTTCCTACAATGAGCAGTTCTTC.

The chain is built from TRBV3-1 (or the pseudogene TRBV3-2) and TRBJ2-3, with a weak D call TRBD1 (5 bases). This CDR3 comprises 15 residues. V was cut by 4 bases and J by 6 bases, with 17 bases left in between. Per germline, CDR1 LGHDT and CDR2 YNNKEL (reference sequence). CDR3: CASSPREGAKDTQYF. The CDR3 DNA is TGTGCCAGCAGCCCCCGCGAAGGGGCCAAGGATACGCAGTATTTT.

The chain couples TRBV2 to TRBJ2-2, with D perhaps TRBD2 (5 bases). CDR3 length: 15 amino acids. V was clipped by 7 bases and J by 7 bases, with 19 bases between them. Germline assignment: CDR1 SNHLY and CDR2 FYNNEI. The CDR3 sequence: CASTRDSTRGGELFF. Here the CDR3 DNA reads TGTGCCAGCACCCGGGATTCCACTCGTGGCGGGGAGCTGTTTTTT.

V usage is TRBV19 and J usage is TRBJ1-2, with TRBD1 matching over 7 bases. The germline V gene encodes CDR1 LNHDA and CDR2 SQIVND (reference sequence). With 3 bases clipped from V and 6 bases from J, the junction kept 13 bases outside the gene matches. The CDR3 totals 16 residues. CDR3 loop: CASSIDRVASYNGYTF. In nucleotides, the CDR3 is TGTGCCAGTAGTATCGACAGGGTCGCATCTTATAATGGCTACACCTTC.

CDR3 in amino acids: CASSLRGGFNTEAFF. CDR3 nucleotides: TGCGCCAGCAGCCTTCGAGGCGGATTTAACACTGAAGCTTTCTTT. The chain carries TRBV5-1 and TRBJ1-1; D gene ambiguous. This CDR3 contains 15 residues. V was clipped by 4 bases and J by 2 bases, with 15 bases between them. The germline gives CDR1 SGHRS, CDR2 YFSETQ.

The CDR3 sequence is CASSEGRVGSGELFF. The CDR3 nucleotides read TGTGCCAGCAGTGAGGGCAGGGTGGGATCCGGGGAGCTGTTTTTT. The chain recombines TRBV2 with TRBJ2-2; D might be TRBD1 (5 bases). The CDR3 contains 15 residues. Germline CDR1 SNHLY, CDR2 FYNNEI. The V end lost 3 bases, the J end lost 6 bases, and 14 bases lay between the germline ends.

The J gene is TRBJ2-6, the V gene TRBV30; D might be TRBD2 (6 bases). The germline CDR1 and CDR2 sequences are GTSNPN and SVGIG (reference sequence). Trimming took off 3 bases at V and 2 bases at J, with 14 bases between the two ends. The CDR3 extends over 16 amino acids. CDR3 nucleotide sequence: TGTGCCTGGAGACCCCGGGGGTCCCCTGGGGCCAACGTCCTGACTTTC. Its translation is CAWRPRGSPGANVLTF.

This sequence joins TRBV5-6 and TRBJ1-2; 8 bases match TRBD1. Germline assignment: CDR1 SGHDT and CDR2 YYEEEE. The CDR3 loop spans 13 amino acids. With V trimmed by 4 bases and J by 8 bases, 7 bases remained unmatched. Here the CDR3 reads CASSTQGVRGYTF. CDR3 in DNA: TGTGCCAGCAGCACACAGGGGGTACGCGGCTACACCTTC.